This T cell receptor beta chain was sequenced in a study of tumor-infiltrating lymphocytes in localized non-small cell lung cancer. Findings of the study overall: Available tissue quantity limited TCR sequencing to a patient subset. Higher tumor T cell infiltration than in uninvolved lung was supported by TCRbeta sequencing.

Only in-frame clones appear in the TCRdb table, and some are missing; sequencing was by immunoSEQ multiplex PCR. The sample records just under 5,000 clones, 95% to 96% being singletons. On this clone: Its antigen remains unknown.

This CDR3 region has 17 residues. Germline loops: CDR1 SGHAT, CDR2 FQNNGV. V shed 2 bases and J 1 base; nucleotides not matched to a gene: 10. The clonotype comes from a human donor with non-small cell lung cancer. The sample comprised uninvolved lung tissue not adjacent to the tumor. The genes are TRBV11-2 and TRBJ2-7; 8 nucleotides agree with TRBD2. The DNA of the CDR3 is TGTGCCAGCAGCTTAAGCCCTTTAGTAGCGGGATCCTACGAGCAGTACTTC. Encoded protein: CASSLSPLVAGSYEQYF.